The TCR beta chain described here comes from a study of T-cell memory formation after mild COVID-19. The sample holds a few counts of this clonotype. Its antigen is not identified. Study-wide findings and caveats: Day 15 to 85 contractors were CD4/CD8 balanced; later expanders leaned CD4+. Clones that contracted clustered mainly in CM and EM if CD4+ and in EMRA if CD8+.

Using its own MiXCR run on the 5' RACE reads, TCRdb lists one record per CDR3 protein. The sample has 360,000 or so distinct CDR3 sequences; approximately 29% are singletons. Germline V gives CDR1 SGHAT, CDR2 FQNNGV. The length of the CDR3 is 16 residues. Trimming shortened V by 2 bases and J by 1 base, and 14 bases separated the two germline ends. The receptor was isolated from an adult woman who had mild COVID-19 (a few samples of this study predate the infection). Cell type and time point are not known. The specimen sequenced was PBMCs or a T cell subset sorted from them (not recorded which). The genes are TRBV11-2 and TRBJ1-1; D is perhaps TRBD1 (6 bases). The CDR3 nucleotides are TGTGCCAGCAGCTTAATACCCGGGACAAGGAACACTGAAGCTTTCTTT. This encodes CASSLIPGTRNTEAFF.